Presented here are 7 T cell receptor beta chains from one specimen sequenced in a study of blood T cell repertoires in COVID-19. Using immunoSEQ multiplex PCR, the repertoire was profiled, and TCRdb retains in-frame clones only, with some absent. The sample carries approximately 110,000 clones, around 76% recorded once. Material for sequencing was peripheral blood. These receptors were collected from a woman in her 70s with acute or convalescent COVID-19.

The chain recombines TRBV19 with TRBJ2-2, with D perhaps TRBD1 (6 bases). The germline V gene encodes CDR1 LNHDA and CDR2 SQIVND (reference sequence). CDR3 length equals 13 residues. V was trimmed by 5 bases and J by 5 bases, leaving 9 bases between them. The CDR3 sequence is CASSVDRTGELFF. The DNA for the CDR3 is TGTGCCAGTAGTGTTGACAGGACCGGGGAGCTGTTTTTT. Based on the CDR3 plus reference TRBV19 and TRBJ2-2, the full variable domain is DGGITQSPKYLFRKEGQNVTLSCEQNLNHDAMYWYRQDPGQGLRLIYYSQIVNDFQKGDIAEGYSVSREKKESFPLTVTSAQKNPTAFYLCASSVDRTGELFFGEGSRLTVL.

The chain has TRBV2 and TRBJ2-2, with D maybe TRBD2 (6 bases). The CDR3 covers 13 residues. Germline V lookup: CDR1 SNHLY, CDR2 FYNNEI. The V end was cut by 7 bases, the J end by 5 bases, with 11 bases between. The CDR3 coding sequence is TGTGCCAGCAACCCGACTAGGACCGGGGAGCTGTTTTTT. It encodes CASNPTRTGELFF.

This clone was seen repeatedly, ten times or more. Different DNA sequences within this sample yield the same CDR3. The chain joins TRBV5-1 to TRBJ2-6, with TRBD1 matching over 7 bases. Germline CDR1 SGHRS, CDR2 YFSETQ. The CDR3 contains 16 residues. V was pared by 4 bases and J by 4 bases, with 8 bases of the junction left unmatched. CDR3 protein: CASSTGTGAGANVLTF. CDR3 DNA sequence: TGCGCCAGCAGCACAGGAACAGGGGCCGGGGCCAACGTCCTGACTTTC.

This clone was recorded only once. The chain joins TRBV20-1 to TRBJ2-1; 11 bases fit TRBD2. Germline V lookup: CDR1 DFQATT, CDR2 SNEGSKA (reference sequence). This CDR3 is 15 amino acids long. Trimming cost V 3 bases and J 3 bases; bases outside gene matches: 4. The chain's CDR3 is CSASGSGGGYNEQFF. The CDR3 region has the DNA TGCAGTGCTAGTGGTAGCGGGGGGGGCTACAATGAGCAGTTCTTC.

This clone was seen repeatedly, ten times or more. The chain employs TRBV2 and TRBJ2-2, with 9 bases aligning to TRBD1. Germline V CDR1 and CDR2: SNHLY, FYNNEI. The CDR3 extends over 14 amino acids. Losses at the gene ends were 8 bases for V and 7 bases for J; bases not matched to a gene: 8. The CDR3 here is CASVRDRAFGELFF. The CDR3 nucleotides read TGTGCCAGCGTCCGGGACAGGGCTTTCGGGGAGCTGTTTTTT. The entire variable domain, with the rest obtained from reference TRBV2 and TRBJ2-2, is as follows: EPEVTQTPSHQVTQMGQEVILRCVPISNHLYFYWYRQILGQKVEFLVSFYNNEISEKSEIFDDQFSVERPDGSNFTLKIRSTKLEDSAMYFCASVRDRAFGELFFGEGSRLTVL.

This clone was counted only a few times. The J gene is TRBJ1-4, the V gene TRBV21-1; TRBD1, the table's D call, lacks a check against the DNA. TRBV21-1 is given as a pseudogene. The CDR3 runs 14 residues. The CDR3 nucleotides are TGTGCCAGCAGGGCCCCGACAGGGAATGAAAAACTGTTTTTT. It translates to CASRAPTGNEKLFF.

V usage is TRBV5-6 and J usage is TRBJ1-4; D ambiguous. V lost 1 base and J 2 bases, leaving 6 bases between the germline ends. Germline lookup yields CDR1 SGHDT and CDR2 YYEEEE. The CDR3 covers 14 residues. The CDR3 here is CASSLLQTNEKLFF. For the CDR3, the DNA is TGTGCCAGCAGCTTGCTGCAGACTAATGAAAAACTGTTTTTT.